This passage covers 20 T cell receptor beta chains from one sample sequenced in a study of cytomegalovirus exposure and HLA in healthy donors. Vbeta (60) and Jbeta (13) primers were used in the PCR. Only in-frame clones appear in the TCRdb table, and some are missing; sequencing was by immunoSEQ multiplex PCR. Of hundreds of thousands of clones in the sample, roughly 70% were seen once. Sequencing used PBMCs. The receptor set was obtained from a female donor in good health and CMV-seronegative.

The rearrangement links TRBV7-2 to TRBJ2-1, with D tentatively TRBD2 (6 bases). The CDR3 extends over 16 amino acids. Between the trimmed V and J ends, which lost 5 bases and 0 bases, there was a span of 14 bases. Germline values: CDR1 SGHTA, CDR2 FQGNSA. The CDR3, as DNA: TGTGCCAGCAGCCTTAGCGGTATCGACTCCTACAATGAGCAGTTCTTC. Translating it yields CASSLSGIDSYNEQFF. Supplemented by reference TRBV7-2 and TRBJ2-1, the full variable domain reads GAGVSQSPSNKVTEKGKDVELRCDPISGHTALYWYRQSLGQGLEFLIYFQGNSAPDKSGLPSDRFSAERTGGSVSTLTIQRTQQEDSAVYLCASSLSGIDSYNEQFFGPGTRLTVL.

This chain links TRBV5-1 with TRBJ1-6, with D possibly TRBD1 on 5 matching bases. Trimming left V 3 bases short and J 10 bases short, with 17 bases between. This CDR3 comprises 15 residues. Germline-derived CDR1 and CDR2 are SGHRS and YFSETQ. This CDR3 reads CASSSEGTVASPLHF. The CDR3 DNA reads TGCGCCAGCAGCTCGGAGGGGACGGTGGCATCACCCCTCCACTTT.

A remark on this clone: The identical CDR3 is also encoded by other nucleotide sequences in the sample. The V gene is TRBV5-1, the J gene TRBJ2-2; the match to TRBD2 covers 10 bases. V shed 2 bases and J 5 bases; nucleotides not matched to a gene: 6. CDR1 and CDR2 (germline): SGHRS, YFSETQ. CDR3 length: 16 residues. CDR3 in DNA: TGCGCCAGCAGCTTAATAGCGGGAGGAGGGACCGGGGAGCTGTTTTTT. Its translation is CASSLIAGGGTGELFF.

The V and J genes are TRBV18 and TRBJ2-7; TRBD1 agrees at 9 bases. This CDR3 comprises 15 residues. Germline CDR1 KGHSH, CDR2 LQKENI. V lost 2 bases to trimming and J lost 3 bases; unmatched junction nucleotides: 5. CDR3 sequence reads: CASSPGTGTFYEQYF. DNA for the CDR3: TGTGCCAGCTCACCAGGGACAGGGACCTTCTACGAGCAGTACTTC.

V and J are TRBV2 and TRBJ2-1; 8 positions agree with TRBD2. From germline, CDR1 is SNHLY and CDR2 FYNNEI. This CDR3 spans 14 amino acids. The V segment lost 7 bases and the J segment 7 bases; nucleotides outside the gene matches: 9. The CDR3 here is CASIGGEPGNEQFF. CDR3 in DNA: TGTGCCAGCATCGGGGGGGAACCTGGGAATGAGCAGTTCTTC.

The count of this clone is one. The chain has TRBV6-6 and TRBJ1-2; maybe TRBD1 (6 bases). V lost 7 bases to trimming and J lost 4 bases, with 16 bases between them. This CDR3 is built from 14 residues. Germline V gene lookup returns CDR1 MNHNY and CDR2 SVGAGI (reference sequence). The CDR3 DNA sequence: TGTGCCAGCACCCCGGTGAGGGGGGGCTATGGCTACACCTTC. Amino acid sequence: CASTPVRGGYGYTF.

This chain joins TRBV5-6 and TRBJ2-1; no firm D call. CDR3 length equals 14 residues. The V gene lost 0 bases and the J gene lost 4 bases, with 8 bases spanning the gap. Germline lookup yields CDR1 SGHDT and CDR2 YYEEEE. CDR3 bases: TGTGCCAGCAGCTTGGAGCGTCTATACAATGAGCAGTTCTTC. Protein product: CASSLERLYNEQFF.

The rearrangement uses TRBV30 and TRBJ1-2, with a tentative D call TRBD1 (6 bases). V was cut by 2 bases and J by 1 base, with 8 bases left in between. The CDR3 loop spans 13 amino acids. Germline-derived CDR1 and CDR2 are GTSNPN and SVGIG (reference sequence). CDR3 region: CAWSQDSNYGYTF. The DNA for the CDR3 is TGTGCCTGGAGTCAGGACAGTAACTATGGCTACACCTTC.

The chain couples TRBV5-6 to TRBJ1-2; 7 bases are shared with TRBD1. Germline V gives CDR1 SGHDT, CDR2 YYEEEE. The CDR3 runs 14 residues. Trimming cost V 0 bases and J 8 bases; bases outside gene matches: 7. CDR3 region: CASSLEATGVGYTF. The CDR3 DNA is TGTGCCAGCAGCTTGGAGGCCACAGGGGTAGGCTACACCTTC. The full variable domain, in which reference TRBV5-6 and TRBJ1-2 provide the parts outside the CDR3, is DAGVTQSPTHLIKTRGQQVTLRCSPKSGHDTVSWYQQALGQGPQFIFQYYEEEERQRGNFPDRFSGHQFPNYSSELNVNALLLGDSALYLCASSLEATGVGYTFGSGTRLTVV.

The genes are TRBV4-1 and TRBJ2-7; 8 nucleotides match TRBD1. This CDR3 has 15 residues. Germline V gene sequence: CDR1 MGHRA, CDR2 YSYEKL. V lost 4 bases, J lost 3 bases, and 8 bases stayed unmatched. CDR3 sequence (DNA): TGCGCCAGCAGCCTCCTTCCGGGACAGGACTACGAGCAGTACTTC. It specifies CASSLLPGQDYEQYF.

This chain joins TRBV6-5 and TRBJ2-6; D gene uncertain. The CDR3 contains 14 residues. Germline V CDR1 and CDR2: MNHEY, SVGAGI. Trimming pared 3 bases from V and 3 bases from J, leaving 6 bases between. CDR3 DNA sequence: TGTGCCAGCAGTTATCTGAGTGGGGCCAACGTCCTGACTTTC. Translating gives CASSYLSGANVLTF.

The chain carries TRBV5-4 and TRBJ1-1; D perhaps matches TRBD1 (6 bases). Germline assignment: CDR1 SGHNT and CDR2 YYREEE (reference sequence). The CDR3 is 14 residues long. V was pared by 4 bases and J by 4 bases, with 14 bases between. This CDR3 is CASSRAGAGTEAFF. The CDR3 region has the DNA TGTGCCAGCAGCCGGGCGGGGGCGGGCACTGAAGCTTTCTTT.

On this clone: A read error may produce the germline difference seen at one junction end. CDR3 protein: CSSSHGRGLEGYTF. CDR3 sequence (DNA): TGTTCCAGCAGCCACGGCAGGGGGCTGGAGGGCTACACCTTC. This chain links TRBV7-9 with TRBJ1-2, with 8 bases that match TRBD1. Germline V gives CDR1 SEHNR, CDR2 FQNEAQ (reference sequence). The CDR3 runs 14 residues.

This sequence joins TRBV28 and TRBJ1-1, with no clear D. Germline assignment: CDR1 MDHEN and CDR2 SYDVKM. The length of the CDR3 is 13 residues. Trimming removed 3 bases from V and 1 base from J, with 6 bases in between. The CDR3 sequence: CASSFPGNTEAFF. The CDR3 DNA follows: TGTGCCAGCAGTTTTCCGGGGAACACTGAAGCTTTCTTT.

The sample holds a few counts of this clone. The CDR3 loop reads CASSQGGMAPDTQYF. The CDR3 region has the DNA TGCGCCAGCAGCCAAGGAGGAATGGCACCAGATACGCAGTATTTT. V usage is TRBV4-1 and J usage is TRBJ2-3, with no clear D. Germline CDR1 is MGHRA and CDR2 is YSYEKL. The CDR3 loop spans 15 amino acids. Trimming removed 1 base from V and 4 bases from J, with 12 bases in between.

The chain employs TRBV9 and TRBJ1-1; 7 bases align to TRBD1. Germline trimming cut 3 bases from V and 4 bases from J; bases unmatched to any gene: 6. In germline, CDR1 is SGDLS, CDR2 YYNGEE. The CDR3 sequence is 14 residues long. The CDR3 DNA follows: TGTGCCAGCAGCGAGACAGGGTGGGGCACTGAAGCTTTCTTT. Translation gives CASSETGWGTEAFF.

The V and J genes are TRBV6-1 and TRBJ2-1; D might be TRBD2 (5 bases). This CDR3 spans 12 amino acids. V was shortened by 9 bases and J by 4 bases, with 10 bases between the two germline ends. Germline CDR1 reads MNHNS; CDR2 reads SASEGT. The CDR3 here is CASLRGYNEQFF. The CDR3 bases are TGTGCCAGTCTCCGGGGTTACAATGAGCAGTTCTTC.

This chain connects TRBV5-6 to TRBJ2-1, with D hard to call. The CDR3 extends over 15 amino acids. Per germline, CDR1 SGHDT and CDR2 YYEEEE. V was shortened by 0 bases and J by 5 bases, with 12 bases between the two germline ends. The CDR3 DNA is TGTGCCAGCAGCTTGGGGCTTTCCCTCGACAATGAGCAGTTCTTC. Its protein product is CASSLGLSLDNEQFF.

The CDR3 nucleotides are TGCAGCGCTCAACAGGGGACTAACTATGGCTACACCTTC. Translated, it gives CSAQQGTNYGYTF. This chain uses TRBV29-1 with TRBJ1-2; 7 bases align to TRBD1. Looked up from germline, CDR1 is SQVTM and CDR2 is ANQGSEA. The trim removed 7 bases at V and 0 bases at J, leaving 5 bases unmatched. The CDR3 has 13 amino acids.

The rearrangement uses TRBV10-3 and TRBJ2-7; D is possibly TRBD1 (5 bases). The ends were cut back, 11 bases at V and 0 bases at J, with 20 bases in the middle. The CDR3 totals 15 residues. Germline CDR1 ENHRY, CDR2 SYGVKD. This CDR3 reads CASAEQEFSSYEQYF. The CDR3 DNA reads as TGTGCCTCTGCGGAACAGGAATTTAGCTCCTACGAGCAGTACTTC.